A single sample gave rise to the 21 T cell receptor beta chains below, sequenced in a study of blood T cell repertoires in COVID-19. Data came from immunoSEQ multiplex PCR; TCRdb stores just in-frame clones and leaves some out. The table has around 170,000 clones, roughly 81% seen once. The sequenced material came from peripheral blood. All receptors come from a woman older than 75 with COVID-19, enrolled during active disease.

The chain links TRBV29-1 to TRBJ1-1, with 9 bases lining up with TRBD1. CDR3 size: 12 residues. Trimming removed 5 bases from V and 8 bases from J; junction bases left unmatched: 6. Germline V CDR1 and CDR2: SQVTM, ANQGSEA. The CDR3 sequence: CSVHRDRAEAFF. CDR3 nucleotide sequence: TGCAGCGTTCACCGGGACAGGGCAGAAGCTTTCTTT.

The chain links TRBV7-3 to TRBJ2-2; 10 positions agree with TRBD1. CDR3 length: 15 amino acids. J was trimmed by 4 bases and V by 5 bases; bases with no gene match: 4. Per germline, CDR1 SGHTA and CDR2 FQGTGA. CDR3 region: CASSRQGASTGELFF. CDR3 nucleotides: TGTGCCAGCAGCCGACAGGGGGCGAGCACCGGGGAGCTGTTTTTT. The variable domain in full, completed from reference TRBV7-3 and TRBJ2-2, reads GAGVSQTPSNKVTEKGKYVELRCDPISGHTALYWYRQSLGQGPEFLIYFQGTGAADDSGLPNDRFFAVRPEGSVSTLKIQRTERGDSAVYLCASSRQGASTGELFFGEGSRLTVL.

The J gene is TRBJ2-3, the V gene TRBV29-1; no clear D. CDR1 is SQVTM and CDR2 is ANQGSEA in the germline V gene. Trimming took 0 bases from V and 1 from J, leaving 8 bases between them. The CDR3 is 14 amino acids. CDR3 nucleotide sequence: TGCAGCGTTGAAGATCGCGGTCGCACAGATACGCAGTATTTT. It yields the protein CSVEDRGRTDTQYF.

J is TRBJ1-1 and V is TRBV20-1; no definite D call. The germline V and J ends were trimmed by 3 bases and 7 bases, with 9 bases remaining between them. Germline V lookup: CDR1 DFQATT, CDR2 SNEGSKA (reference sequence). There are 11 residues in the CDR3. The CDR3, as DNA: TGCAGTGCTAGTAGAGGTAGTGAAGCTTTCTTT. The encoded protein is CSASRGSEAFF.

The chain combines TRBV18 with TRBJ1-1, with a possible D match to TRBD1 (6 bases). The V end lost 2 bases, the J end lost 2 bases, and 9 bases lay between the germline ends. The germline V gene encodes CDR1 KGHSH and CDR2 LQKENI. This CDR3 region has 14 residues. The CDR3 DNA follows: TGTGCCAGCTCACCAGCGGACAGCAACACTGAAGCTTTCTTT. This translates into CASSPADSNTEAFF.

The chain recombines TRBV7-2 with TRBJ2-5; the match to TRBD2 covers 7 bases. This CDR3 contains 13 residues. Germline V gene lookup returns CDR1 SGHTA and CDR2 FQGNSA. The junction had 2 bases not matched to a gene; V was cut back by 6 bases and J by 1 base. The CDR3 bases are TGTGCCAGCAGTCTAGCGGCCCAAGAGACCCAGTACTTC. Translation gives CASSLAAQETQYF.

The J gene is TRBJ2-7, the V gene TRBV2, with TRBD2 as a possible D gene (6 bases). This CDR3 spans 12 amino acids. With 11 bases removed from V and 2 bases from J, the gap between germline ends came to 13 bases. Germline CDR1 is SNHLY and CDR2 is FYNNEI. The CDR3 DNA follows: TGTGCCTCCGGGGGATCGACCTACGAGCAGTACTTC. It is translated as CASGGSTYEQYF.

The CDR3 reads CASSSLRGQGLYEQYF. DNA of the CDR3: TGTGCCAGCAGTTCCCTGAGAGGGCAGGGGCTTTACGAGCAGTACTTC. The V call is TRBV6-5, the J call TRBJ2-7; D perhaps matches TRBD1 (6 bases). The V gene lost 4 bases and the J gene lost 4 bases, with 20 bases spanning the gap. There are 16 residues in the CDR3. CDR1 and CDR2 from the germline V gene are MNHEY and SVGAGI.

V is TRBV3-1 (or the pseudogene TRBV3-2) and J is TRBJ2-7; no clear D gene. V lost 4 bases, J lost 3 bases, and 10 bases lay in between. CDR1 is LGHDT and CDR2 is YNNKEL in the germline V gene (reference sequence). The length of the CDR3 is 13 residues. The CDR3 region has the DNA TGTGCCAGCAGCCTTAATCTCGGCTACGAGCAGTACTTC. Translated, it gives CASSLNLGYEQYF.

The rearrangement joins TRBV19 to TRBJ1-5; 7 bases agree with TRBD1. The V gene end was trimmed by 5 bases and the J gene end by 0 bases; junction bases not matched to a gene: 4. CDR3 length: 15 residues. Germline assignment: CDR1 LNHDA and CDR2 SQIVND (reference sequence). CDR3 DNA sequence: TGTGCCAGTAGTCGGGACAGCGTTAGCAATCAGCCCCAGCATTTT. Protein sequence: CASSRDSVSNQPQHF.

V is TRBV4-2 and J is TRBJ2-3, with D perhaps TRBD1 (5 bases). The V end was cut by 0 bases, the J end by 2 bases, with 18 bases between. CDR3 length: 18 residues. Germline V lookup: CDR1 LGHNA, CDR2 YNFKEQ. CDR3 sequence (DNA): TGTGCCAGCAGCCAAGATGGTCTGAGTGGTGGGGCCACAGATACGCAGTATTTT. It yields the protein CASSQDGLSGGATDTQYF.

V gene TRBV27 combines with J gene TRBJ2-5; the D is unclear. V was pared by 3 bases and J by 4 bases, with 9 bases between. This CDR3 spans 13 amino acids. Germline assignment: CDR1 MNHEY and CDR2 SMNVEV (reference sequence). The CDR3 spells CASSFQARETQYF. CDR3 DNA sequence: TGTGCCAGCAGTTTCCAAGCCCGAGAGACCCAGTACTTC.

The chain has TRBV19 and TRBJ2-7, with TRBD1 matching 8 bases. Germline V gives CDR1 LNHDA, CDR2 SQIVND (reference sequence). CDR3 length equals 13 residues. The V gene end was trimmed by 4 bases and the J gene end by 7 bases; junction bases not matched to a gene: 6. The CDR3 reads CASSRTGFREQYF. The CDR3 DNA reads as TGTGCCAGTAGTAGGACAGGGTTCAGGGAGCAGTACTTC. The full variable domain, with the rest looked up from reference TRBV19 and TRBJ2-7, is DGGITQSPKYLFRKEGQNVTLSCEQNLNHDAMYWYRQDPGQGLRLIYYSQIVNDFQKGDIAEGYSVSREKKESFPLTVTSAQKNPTAFYLCASSRTGFREQYFGPGTRLTVT.

In its sample, this clone was seen many times. The chain carries TRBV30 and TRBJ1-2, with TRBD1 matching 7 bases. Germline V gives CDR1 GTSNPN, CDR2 SVGIG (reference sequence). The CDR3 consists of 12 residues. J gave up 8 bases and V 5 bases, and 8 bases lay outside the gene matches. CDR3 sequence reads: CAWETGLRGYTF. The CDR3, as DNA: TGTGCCTGGGAGACAGGGCTACGAGGCTACACCTTC.

The rearrangement uses TRBV11-2 and TRBJ2-3, with D perhaps TRBD1 (6 bases). From germline, CDR1 is SGHAT and CDR2 FQNNGV. This CDR3 is 13 amino acids long. Trimming stripped 4 bases from V and 6 bases from J, with 11 bases between. The CDR3 nucleotides are TGTGCCAGCAGCTCGAGGGACATGGATACGCAGTATTTT. Amino acid sequence: CASSSRDMDTQYF.

The chain has TRBV5-6 and TRBJ2-7; TRBD2 agrees at 8 bases. This CDR3 contains 14 residues. J was trimmed by 2 bases and V by 3 bases; bases with no gene match: 4. Germline CDR1 is SGHDT and CDR2 is YYEEEE. CDR3 loop: CASSYGTRTYEQYF. The CDR3, as DNA: TGTGCCAGCAGCTACGGGACTAGGACCTACGAGCAGTACTTC.

This chain joins TRBV27 and TRBJ2-7; 12 bases fit TRBD2. The CDR3 consists of 16 residues. Losses at the gene ends were 6 bases for V and 5 bases for J; bases not matched to a gene: 11. Germline CDR1 MNHEY, CDR2 SMNVEV (reference sequence). CDR3 coding DNA: TGTGCCAGCAGGCAAACTCTAGCGGGAGGGCCGGACGAGCAGTACTTC. This encodes CASRQTLAGGPDEQYF.

V is TRBV24-1 and J is TRBJ2-3, with a possible D match to TRBD2 (7 bases). Per the germline V gene, CDR1 is KGHDR and CDR2 is SFDVKD. The V end lost 2 bases, the J end lost 5 bases, and 10 bases lay between the germline ends. The CDR3 has 14 residues. CDR3 DNA: TGTGCCACCAGTGATTCGGGGGGCGGAGATACGCAGTATTTT. It specifies CATSDSGGGDTQYF.

The V and J genes are TRBV10-3 and TRBJ2-2; 10 bases are shared with TRBD1. The CDR3 has 17 residues. V lost 10 bases and J lost 0; bases outside the gene matches: 11. From germline, CDR1 is ENHRY and CDR2 SYGVKD. Here the CDR3 reads CATNDADRGPNTGELFF. CDR3 DNA: TGTGCCACCAATGACGCCGACAGGGGGCCGAACACCGGGGAGCTGTTTTTT.

The V call is TRBV19, the J call TRBJ1-5, with D possibly TRBD1 on 6 matching bases. Germline V gene data show CDR1 as LNHDA and CDR2 as SQIVND (reference sequence). The CDR3 length is 14 residues. Trimming removed 2 bases from V and 7 bases from J, with 12 bases in between. For the CDR3, the DNA is TGTGCCAGTAGTATAAACAGGGTTGGGCAGCCCCAGCATTTT. The encoded protein is CASSINRVGQPQHF.

The chain links TRBV5-1 to TRBJ2-5; D is perhaps TRBD1 (5 bases). The CDR3 totals 15 residues. Trimming took off 4 bases at V and 0 bases at J, with 13 bases between the two ends. Germline assignment: CDR1 SGHRS and CDR2 YFSETQ. DNA of the CDR3: TGCGCCAGCAGCCCCCGGACACTGTACCAAGAGACCCAGTACTTC. Translated: CASSPRTLYQETQYF.